The text below deals with one TCR beta chain. The antigen is unknown. The CDR3 length is 15 residues. Trimming took 0 bases from V and 7 from J, leaving 14 bases between them. Germline CDR1 is SGHNT and CDR2 is YYREEE (reference sequence). The sample is drawn from a study of cytomegalovirus exposure and HLA in healthy donors. Researchers ran the PCR with 60 Vbeta and 13 Jbeta primers. Clones were read by immunoSEQ multiplex PCR, and TCRdb kept only the in-frame ones, dropping some. This sample has approximately 130,000 clones, with 80% found just once. Broader study findings: In an earlier analysis, in some 540 donors, most V segments appeared productive either ~87% or ~30% of the time. What a later analysis reportedly showed was that an Asian-associated ancestry cluster had fewer N-insertions than the approximately 700-donor mean. Testing in vitro showed a few CMV-associated chains specific for CMV antigens. Later work found most CMV-associated TCR beta chains apparently HLA-restricted.

The material sequenced was PBMCs. The sequence derives from a middle-aged woman in good health and CMV-seronegative. The rearrangement uses TRBV5-4 and TRBJ2-1; perhaps TRBD1 as D (5 bases). The chain's CDR3 is CASSLAVGRVNEQFF. In DNA, the CDR3 is TGTGCCAGCAGCTTGGCGGTGGGCAGGGTGAATGAGCAGTTCTTC.